This TCR beta chain is drawn from a study of blood T cell repertoires in COVID-19. Study overall: Acute-phase and convalescent COVID-19 samples originated in the United States, Italy and Spain.

Clones were read by immunoSEQ multiplex PCR, and TCRdb kept only the in-frame ones, dropping some. The sample holds 95,000 to 150,000 clones, 90% seen once. Per the germline V gene, CDR1 is SGDLS and CDR2 is YYNGEE. Trimming stripped 1 base from V and 4 bases from J, with 3 bases between. This CDR3 comprises 12 residues. The sequencing sample was made of peripheral blood. V and J are TRBV9 and TRBJ2-1; no clear D. This TCR derives from a woman in her fifties or sixties with COVID-19, enrolled during active disease. DNA of the CDR3: TGTGCCAGCAGCGTACAGTACAATGAGCAGTTCTTC. Encoded protein: CASSVQYNEQFF. The full variable domain, completed using reference TRBV9 and TRBJ2-1, is DSGVTQTPKHLITATGQRVTLRCSPRSGDLSVYWYQQSLDQGLQFLIQYYNGEERAKGNILERFSAQQFPDLHSELNLSSLELGDSALYFCASSVQYNEQFFGPGTRLTVL.